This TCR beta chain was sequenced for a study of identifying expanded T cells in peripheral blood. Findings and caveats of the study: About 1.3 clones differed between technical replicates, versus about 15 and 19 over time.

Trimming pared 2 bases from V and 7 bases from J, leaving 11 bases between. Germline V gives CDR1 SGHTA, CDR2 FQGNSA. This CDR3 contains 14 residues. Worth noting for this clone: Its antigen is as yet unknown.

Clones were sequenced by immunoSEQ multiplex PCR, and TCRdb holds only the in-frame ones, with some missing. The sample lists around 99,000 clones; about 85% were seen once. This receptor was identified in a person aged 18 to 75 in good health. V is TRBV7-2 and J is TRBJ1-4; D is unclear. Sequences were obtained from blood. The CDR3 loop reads CASSLKFSVEKLFF. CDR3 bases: TGTGCCAGCAGCTTAAAGTTCTCTGTTGAAAAACTGTTTTTT.